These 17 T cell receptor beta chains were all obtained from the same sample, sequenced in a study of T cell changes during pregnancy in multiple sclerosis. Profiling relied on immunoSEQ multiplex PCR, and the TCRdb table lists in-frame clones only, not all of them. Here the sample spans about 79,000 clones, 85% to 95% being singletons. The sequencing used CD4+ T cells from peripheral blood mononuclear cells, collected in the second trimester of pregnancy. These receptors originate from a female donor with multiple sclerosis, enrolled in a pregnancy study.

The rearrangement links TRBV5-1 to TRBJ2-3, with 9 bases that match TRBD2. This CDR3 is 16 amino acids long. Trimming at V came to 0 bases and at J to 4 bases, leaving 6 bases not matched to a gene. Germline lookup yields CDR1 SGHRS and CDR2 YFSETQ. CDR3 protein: CASSLDVRTSADTQYF. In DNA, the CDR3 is TGCGCCAGCAGCTTGGACGTTAGGACTAGCGCAGATACGCAGTATTTT.

For the CDR3, the DNA is TGTGCCAGTAGTACCGGGACAGGGGTGAAAAAACTGTTTTTT. Encoded protein: CASSTGTGVKKLFF. The rearrangement joins TRBV19 to TRBJ1-4; TRBD1 matches at 10 bases. The junction had 5 bases not matched to a gene; V was cut back by 4 bases and J by 9 bases. Germline loops: CDR1 LNHDA, CDR2 SQIVND (reference sequence). This CDR3 region has 14 residues.

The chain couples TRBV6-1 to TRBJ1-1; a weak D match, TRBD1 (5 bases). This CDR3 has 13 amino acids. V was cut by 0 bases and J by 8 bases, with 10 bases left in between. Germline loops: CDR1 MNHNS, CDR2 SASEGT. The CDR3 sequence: CASSEAPGGEAFF. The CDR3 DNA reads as TGTGCCAGCAGTGAAGCTCCCGGGGGAGAAGCTTTCTTT.

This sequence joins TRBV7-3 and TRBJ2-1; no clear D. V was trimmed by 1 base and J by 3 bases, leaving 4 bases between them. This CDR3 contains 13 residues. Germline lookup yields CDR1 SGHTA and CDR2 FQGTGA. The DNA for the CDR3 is TGTGCCAGCAGCTTAAACGGCTACAATGAGCAGTTCTTC. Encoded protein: CASSLNGYNEQFF.

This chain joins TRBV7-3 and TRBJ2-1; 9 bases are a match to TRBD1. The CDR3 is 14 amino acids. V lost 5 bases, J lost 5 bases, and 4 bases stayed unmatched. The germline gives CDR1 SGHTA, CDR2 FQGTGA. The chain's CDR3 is CASSQGQGNNEQFF. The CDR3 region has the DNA TGTGCCAGCAGCCAAGGACAGGGGAACAATGAGCAGTTCTTC.

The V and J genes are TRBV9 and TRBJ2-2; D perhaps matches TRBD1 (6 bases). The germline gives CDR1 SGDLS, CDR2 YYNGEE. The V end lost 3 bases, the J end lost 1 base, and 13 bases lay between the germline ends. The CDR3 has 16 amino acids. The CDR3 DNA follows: TGTGCCAGCAGCGCACAACAGGGTAGGAACACCGGGGAGCTGTTTTTT. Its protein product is CASSAQQGRNTGELFF. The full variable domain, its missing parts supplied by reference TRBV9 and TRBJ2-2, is DSGVTQTPKHLITATGQRVTLRCSPRSGDLSVYWYQQSLDQGLQFLIQYYNGEERAKGNILERFSAQQFPDLHSELNLSSLELGDSALYFCASSAQQGRNTGELFFGEGSRLTVL.

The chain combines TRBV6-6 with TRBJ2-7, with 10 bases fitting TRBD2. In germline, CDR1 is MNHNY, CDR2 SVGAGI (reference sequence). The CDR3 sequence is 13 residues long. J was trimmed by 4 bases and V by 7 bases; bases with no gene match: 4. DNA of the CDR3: TGTGCCAGCACGCGACTAGCGGGTTACGAGCAGTACTTC. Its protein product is CASTRLAGYEQYF.

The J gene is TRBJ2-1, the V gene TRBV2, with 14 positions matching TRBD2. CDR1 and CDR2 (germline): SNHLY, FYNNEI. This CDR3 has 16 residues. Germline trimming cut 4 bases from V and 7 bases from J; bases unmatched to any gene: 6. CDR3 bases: TGTGCCAGCAGTGGACCGGGACTAGCGGGGGTTAATGAGCAGTTCTTC. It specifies CASSGPGLAGVNEQFF.

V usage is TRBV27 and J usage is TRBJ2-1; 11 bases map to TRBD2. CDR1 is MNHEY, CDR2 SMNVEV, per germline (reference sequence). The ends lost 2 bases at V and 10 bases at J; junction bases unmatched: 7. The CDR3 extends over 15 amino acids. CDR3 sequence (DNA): TGTGCCAGCAGTTTACTAGCGGGAGGCAGGGGAGAGCAGTTCTTC. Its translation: CASSLLAGGRGEQFF.

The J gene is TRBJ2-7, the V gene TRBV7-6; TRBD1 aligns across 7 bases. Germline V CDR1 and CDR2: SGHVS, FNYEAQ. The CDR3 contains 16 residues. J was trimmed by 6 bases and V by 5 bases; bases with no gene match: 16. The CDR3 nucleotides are TGTGCCAGCAGCCCCCCGAGACAGGGACGCTCTCCCGAGCAGTACTTC. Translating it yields CASSPPRQGRSPEQYF.

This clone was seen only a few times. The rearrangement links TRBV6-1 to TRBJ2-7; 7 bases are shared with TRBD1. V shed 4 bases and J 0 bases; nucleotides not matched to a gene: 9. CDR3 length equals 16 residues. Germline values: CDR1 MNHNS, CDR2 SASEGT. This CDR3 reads CASSGHRGAPSYEQYF. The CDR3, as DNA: TGTGCCAGCAGTGGTCACAGGGGAGCTCCCTCCTACGAGCAGTACTTC.

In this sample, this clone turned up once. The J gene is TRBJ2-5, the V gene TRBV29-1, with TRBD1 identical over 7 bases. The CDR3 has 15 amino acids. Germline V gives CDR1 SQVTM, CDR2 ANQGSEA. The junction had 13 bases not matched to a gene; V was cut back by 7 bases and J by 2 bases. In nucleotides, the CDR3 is TGCAGCGCCTGGGGACAGCGAGTAGGTCAAGAGACCCAGTACTTC. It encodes CSAWGQRVGQETQYF. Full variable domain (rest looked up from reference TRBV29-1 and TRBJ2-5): SAVISQKPSRDICQRGTSLTIQCQVDSQVTMMFWYRQQPGQSLTLIATANQGSEATYESGFVIDKFPISRPNLTFSTLTVSNMSPEDSSIYLCSAWGQRVGQETQYFGPGTRLLVL.

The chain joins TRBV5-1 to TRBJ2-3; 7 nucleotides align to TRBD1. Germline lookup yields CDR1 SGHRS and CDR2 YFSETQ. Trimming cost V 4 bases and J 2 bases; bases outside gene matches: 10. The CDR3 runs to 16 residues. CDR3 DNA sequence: TGCGCCAGCAGCCCCGGGACAGCGGAGTACACAGATACGCAGTATTTT. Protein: CASSPGTAEYTDTQYF.

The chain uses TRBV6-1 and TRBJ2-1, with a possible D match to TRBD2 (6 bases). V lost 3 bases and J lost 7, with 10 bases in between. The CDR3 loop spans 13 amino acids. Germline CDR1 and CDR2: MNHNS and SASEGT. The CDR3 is CASSDSRGNEQFF. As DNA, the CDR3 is TGTGCCAGCAGTGATAGCCGGGGGAATGAGCAGTTCTTC.

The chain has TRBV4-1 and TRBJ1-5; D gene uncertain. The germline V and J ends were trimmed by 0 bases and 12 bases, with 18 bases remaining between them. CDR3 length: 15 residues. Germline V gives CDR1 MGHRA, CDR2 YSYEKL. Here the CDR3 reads CASSQDYSFSNLQHF. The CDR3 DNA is TGCGCCAGCAGCCAAGATTACTCCTTTTCTAATCTCCAGCATTTT.

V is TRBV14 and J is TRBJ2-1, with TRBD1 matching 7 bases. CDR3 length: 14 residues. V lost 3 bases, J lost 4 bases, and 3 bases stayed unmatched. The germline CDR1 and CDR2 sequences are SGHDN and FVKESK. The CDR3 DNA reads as TGTGCCAGCAGCCAGCCGGGACAGTACAATGAGCAGTTCTTC. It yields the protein CASSQPGQYNEQFF.

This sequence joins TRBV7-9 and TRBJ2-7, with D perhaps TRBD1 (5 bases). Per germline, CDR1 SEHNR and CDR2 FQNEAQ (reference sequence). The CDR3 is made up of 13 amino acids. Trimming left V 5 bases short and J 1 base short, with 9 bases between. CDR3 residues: CASSHDSSYEQYF. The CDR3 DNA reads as TGTGCCAGCAGCCATGACAGTTCCTACGAGCAGTACTTC.